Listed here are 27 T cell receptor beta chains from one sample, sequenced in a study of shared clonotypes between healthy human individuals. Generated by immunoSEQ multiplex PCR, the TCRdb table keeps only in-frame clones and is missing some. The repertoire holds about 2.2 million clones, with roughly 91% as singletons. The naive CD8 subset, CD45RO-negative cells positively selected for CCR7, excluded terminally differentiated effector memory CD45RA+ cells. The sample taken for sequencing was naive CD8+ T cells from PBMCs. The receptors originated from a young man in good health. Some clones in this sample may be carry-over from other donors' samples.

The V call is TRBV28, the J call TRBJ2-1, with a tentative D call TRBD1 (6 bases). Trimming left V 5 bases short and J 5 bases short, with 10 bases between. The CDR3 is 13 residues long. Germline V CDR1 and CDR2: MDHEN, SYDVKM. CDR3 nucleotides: TGTGCCAGCAGTACAGGGACGGACAATGAGCAGTTCTTC. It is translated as CASSTGTDNEQFF.

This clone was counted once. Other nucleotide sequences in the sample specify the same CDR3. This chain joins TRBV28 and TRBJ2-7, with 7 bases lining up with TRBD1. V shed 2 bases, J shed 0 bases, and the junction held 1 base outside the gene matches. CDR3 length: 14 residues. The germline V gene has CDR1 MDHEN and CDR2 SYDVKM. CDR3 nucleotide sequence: TGTGCCAGCAGTTTAGGGGACAGCTCCTACGAGCAGTACTTC. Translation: CASSLGDSSYEQYF.

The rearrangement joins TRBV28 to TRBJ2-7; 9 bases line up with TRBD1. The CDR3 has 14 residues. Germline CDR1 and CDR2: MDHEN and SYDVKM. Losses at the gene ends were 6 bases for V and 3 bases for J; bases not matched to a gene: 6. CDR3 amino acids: CASSRGQGIYEQYF. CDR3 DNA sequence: TGTGCCAGCAGCCGGGGACAGGGAATCTACGAGCAGTACTTC.

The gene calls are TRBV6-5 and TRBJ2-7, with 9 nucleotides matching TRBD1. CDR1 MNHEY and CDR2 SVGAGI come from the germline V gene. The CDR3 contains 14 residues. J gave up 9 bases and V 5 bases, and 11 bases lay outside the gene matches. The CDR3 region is CASSPGTGSFAQYF. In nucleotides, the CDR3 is TGTGCCAGCAGTCCCGGGACAGGGAGTTTTGCGCAGTACTTC.

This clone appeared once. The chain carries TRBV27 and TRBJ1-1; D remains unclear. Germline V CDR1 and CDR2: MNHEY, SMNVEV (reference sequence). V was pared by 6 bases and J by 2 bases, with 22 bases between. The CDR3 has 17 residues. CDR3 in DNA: TGTGCCAGCAGCCCCGTCCGTGTTGGTGGGATTAACACTGAAGCTTTCTTT. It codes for CASSPVRVGGINTEAFF.

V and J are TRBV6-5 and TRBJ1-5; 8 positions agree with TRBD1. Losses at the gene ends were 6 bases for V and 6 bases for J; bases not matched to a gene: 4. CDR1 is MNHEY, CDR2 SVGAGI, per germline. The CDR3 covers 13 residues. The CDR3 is CASRETGVQPQHF. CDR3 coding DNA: TGTGCCAGCAGAGAGACAGGGGTTCAGCCCCAGCATTTT.

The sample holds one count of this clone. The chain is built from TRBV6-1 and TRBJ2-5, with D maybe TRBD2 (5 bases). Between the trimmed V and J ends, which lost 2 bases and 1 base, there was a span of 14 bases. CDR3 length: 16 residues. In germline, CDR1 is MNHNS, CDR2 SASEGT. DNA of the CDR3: TGTGCCAGCAGTGAATTCGGTTCCGGGGTCCAAGAGACCCAGTACTTC. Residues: CASSEFGSGVQETQYF.

The CDR3 sequence: CASSPLPDGAPPYEQYF. CDR3 bases: TGTGCCAGCAGTCCCCTCCCCGACGGCGCCCCCCCCTACGAGCAGTACTTC. The V call is TRBV27, the J call TRBJ2-7; no definite D call. V was shortened by 5 bases and J by 2 bases, with 22 bases between the two germline ends. This CDR3 has 17 residues. CDR1 and CDR2 from the germline V gene are MNHEY and SMNVEV (reference sequence).

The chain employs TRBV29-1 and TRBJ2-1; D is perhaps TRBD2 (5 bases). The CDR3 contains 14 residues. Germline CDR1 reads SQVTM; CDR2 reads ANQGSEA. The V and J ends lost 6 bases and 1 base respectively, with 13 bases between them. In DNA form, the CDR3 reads TGCAGCGTCCCGGACGGGGATTCCTACAATGAGCAGTTCTTC. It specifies CSVPDGDSYNEQFF.

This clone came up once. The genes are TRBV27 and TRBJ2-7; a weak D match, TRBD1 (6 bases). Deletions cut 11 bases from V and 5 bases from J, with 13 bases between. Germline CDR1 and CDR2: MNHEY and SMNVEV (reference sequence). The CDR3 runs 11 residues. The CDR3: CAGLQGHEQYF. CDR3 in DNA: TGTGCCGGCCTACAGGGCCACGAGCAGTACTTC.

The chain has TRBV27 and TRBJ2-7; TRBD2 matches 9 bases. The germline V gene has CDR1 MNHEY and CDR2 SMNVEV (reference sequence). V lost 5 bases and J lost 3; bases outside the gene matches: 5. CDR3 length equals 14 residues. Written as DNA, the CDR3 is TGTGCCAGCAGTAATAGCGGGAGTATCTACGAGCAGTACTTC. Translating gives CASSNSGSIYEQYF.

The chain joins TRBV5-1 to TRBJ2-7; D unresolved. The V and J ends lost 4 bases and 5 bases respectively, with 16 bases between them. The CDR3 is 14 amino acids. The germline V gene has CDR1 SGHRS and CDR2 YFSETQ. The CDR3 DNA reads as TGCGCCAGCAGCCCATCCCGGTCTGGCCACGAGCAGTACTTC. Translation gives CASSPSRSGHEQYF.

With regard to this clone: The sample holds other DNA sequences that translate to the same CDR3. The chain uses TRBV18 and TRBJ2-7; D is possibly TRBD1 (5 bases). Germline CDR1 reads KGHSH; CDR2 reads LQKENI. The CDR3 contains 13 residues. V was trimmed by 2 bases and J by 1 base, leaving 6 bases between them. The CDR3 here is CASSPDSSYEQYF. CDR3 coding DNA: TGTGCCAGCTCACCAGACAGTTCCTACGAGCAGTACTTC.

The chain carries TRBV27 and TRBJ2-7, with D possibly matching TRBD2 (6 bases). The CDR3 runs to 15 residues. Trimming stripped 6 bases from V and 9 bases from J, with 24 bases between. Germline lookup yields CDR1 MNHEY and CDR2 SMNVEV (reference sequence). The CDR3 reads CASSTLATPWGGQYF. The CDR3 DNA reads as TGTGCCAGCAGCACGCTAGCGACGCCTTGGGGTGGGCAGTACTTC.

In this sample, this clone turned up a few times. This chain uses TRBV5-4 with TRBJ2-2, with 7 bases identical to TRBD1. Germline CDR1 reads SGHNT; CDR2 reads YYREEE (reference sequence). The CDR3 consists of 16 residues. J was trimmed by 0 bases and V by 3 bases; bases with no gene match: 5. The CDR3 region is CASSWGQLSNTGELFF. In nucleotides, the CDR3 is TGTGCCAGCAGCTGGGGACAGTTATCGAACACCGGGGAGCTGTTTTTT.

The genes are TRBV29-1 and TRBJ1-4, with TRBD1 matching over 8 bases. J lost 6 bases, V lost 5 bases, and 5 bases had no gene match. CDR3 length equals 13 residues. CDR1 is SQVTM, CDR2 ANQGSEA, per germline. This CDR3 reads CSVSSDRDEKLFF. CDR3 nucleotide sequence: TGCAGCGTTAGTTCGGACAGGGATGAAAAACTGTTTTTT.

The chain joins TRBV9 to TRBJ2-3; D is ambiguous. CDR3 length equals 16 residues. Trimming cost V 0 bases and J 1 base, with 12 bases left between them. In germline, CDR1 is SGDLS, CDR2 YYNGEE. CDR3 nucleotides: TGTGCCAGCAGCGTAGTCCCGGAGCAGGGCACAGATACGCAGTATTTT. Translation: CASSVVPEQGTDTQYF.

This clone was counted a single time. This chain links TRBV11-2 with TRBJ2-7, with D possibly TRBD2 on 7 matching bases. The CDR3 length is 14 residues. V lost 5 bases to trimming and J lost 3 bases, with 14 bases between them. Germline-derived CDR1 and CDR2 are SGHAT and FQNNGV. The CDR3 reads CASSTRGGGYEQYF. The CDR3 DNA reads TGTGCCAGCAGCACGAGGGGAGGGGGCTACGAGCAGTACTTC.

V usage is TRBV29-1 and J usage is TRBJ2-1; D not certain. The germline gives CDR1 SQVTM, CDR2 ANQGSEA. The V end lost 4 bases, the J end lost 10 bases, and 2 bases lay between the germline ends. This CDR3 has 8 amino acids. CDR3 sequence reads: CSVAEQFF. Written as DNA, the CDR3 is TGCAGCGTTGCGGAGCAGTTCTTC.

The CDR3 nucleotides are TGTGCCAGCAGTGCCGCAAGCCCTCCCCGACTCTCGCCAAAATCCAACACCATATATTTT. As protein: CASSAASPPRLSPKSNTIYF. The chain uses TRBV2 and TRBJ1-3, with D unclear. V was pared by 4 bases and J by 7 bases, with 32 bases between. Germline V gene data show CDR1 as SNHLY and CDR2 as FYNNEI. This CDR3 spans 20 amino acids.

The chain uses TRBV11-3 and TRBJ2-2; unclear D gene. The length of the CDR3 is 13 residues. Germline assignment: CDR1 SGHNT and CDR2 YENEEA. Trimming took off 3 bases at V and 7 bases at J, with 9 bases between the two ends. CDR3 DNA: TGTGCCAGCAGCTTTACGGGTGACGGGGAGCTGTTTTTT. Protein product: CASSFTGDGELFF.

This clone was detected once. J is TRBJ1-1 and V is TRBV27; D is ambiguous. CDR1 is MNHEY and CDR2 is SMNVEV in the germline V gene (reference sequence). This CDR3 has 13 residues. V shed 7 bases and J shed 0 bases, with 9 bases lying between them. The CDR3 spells CASKLGMNTEAFF. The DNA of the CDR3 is TGTGCCAGCAAGCTGGGGATGAACACTGAAGCTTTCTTT.

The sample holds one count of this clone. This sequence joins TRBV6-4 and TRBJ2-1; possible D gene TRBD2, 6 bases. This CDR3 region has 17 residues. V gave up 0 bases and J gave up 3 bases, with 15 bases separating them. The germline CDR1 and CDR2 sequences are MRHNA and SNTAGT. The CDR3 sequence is CASSDSGYHGSYNEQFF. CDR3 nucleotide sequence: TGTGCCAGCAGTGACTCTGGCTATCACGGGAGCTACAATGAGCAGTTCTTC.

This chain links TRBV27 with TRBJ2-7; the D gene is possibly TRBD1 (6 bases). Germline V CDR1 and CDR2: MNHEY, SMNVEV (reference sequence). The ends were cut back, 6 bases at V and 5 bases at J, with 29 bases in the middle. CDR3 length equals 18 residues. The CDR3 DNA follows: TGTGCCAGCAGCCACTACGTGGGGATGACAGGCGCCAGACACGAGCAGTACTTC. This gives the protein CASSHYVGMTGARHEQYF.

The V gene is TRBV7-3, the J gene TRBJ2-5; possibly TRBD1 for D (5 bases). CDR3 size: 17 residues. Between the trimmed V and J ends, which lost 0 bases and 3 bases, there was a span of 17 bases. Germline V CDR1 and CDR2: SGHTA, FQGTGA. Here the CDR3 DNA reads TGTGCCAGCAGCTTAACCCCTCGTGGGGCCGGTGAAGAGACCCAGTACTTC. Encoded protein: CASSLTPRGAGEETQYF.

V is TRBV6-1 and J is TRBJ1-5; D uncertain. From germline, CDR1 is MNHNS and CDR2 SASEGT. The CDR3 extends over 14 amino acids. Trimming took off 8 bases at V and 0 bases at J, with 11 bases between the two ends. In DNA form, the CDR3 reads TGTGCCAGCGGCGGTGGGCTTAGCAATCAGCCCCAGCATTTT. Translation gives CASGGGLSNQPQHF.

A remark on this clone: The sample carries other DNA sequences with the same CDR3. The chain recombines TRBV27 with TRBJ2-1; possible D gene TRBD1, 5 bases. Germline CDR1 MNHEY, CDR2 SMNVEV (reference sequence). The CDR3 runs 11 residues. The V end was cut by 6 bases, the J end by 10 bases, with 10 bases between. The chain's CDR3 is CASSSGWEQFF. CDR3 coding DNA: TGTGCCAGCAGCTCAGGGTGGGAGCAGTTCTTC.